This entry lists 15 T cell receptor beta chains sequenced from one sample in a study of memory B cells and T cells in multiple sclerosis. Assay: immunoSEQ multiplex PCR; the TCRdb copy retains only in-frame clones and omits some. Of fewer than 8,000 clones listed, roughly 53% were seen once; the top ten hold roughly 30%. The sequenced material came from memory (CD45RO+) CD8+ T cells from blood. The receptors were sampled from a human donor with multiple sclerosis.

The J gene is TRBJ1-4, the V gene TRBV6-1, with a weak D call TRBD1 (5 bases). The CDR3 runs 15 residues. The germline V and J ends were trimmed by 5 bases and 8 bases, with 18 bases remaining between them. Germline V gene lookup returns CDR1 MNHNS and CDR2 SASEGT. Here the CDR3 reads CASSWGGREIEKLFF. The DNA for the CDR3 is TGTGCCAGCAGTTGGGGAGGCAGGGAGATCGAAAAACTGTTTTTT.

The rearrangement joins TRBV6-6 to TRBJ2-3, with 8 bases matching TRBD2. The CDR3 has 14 residues. From germline, CDR1 is MNHNY and CDR2 SVGAGI (reference sequence). Germline trimming cut 5 bases from V and 2 bases from J; bases unmatched to any gene: 3. Written as DNA, the CDR3 is TGTGCCAGCAGTGACGGGGGGGCCACAGATACGCAGTATTTT. This sequence encodes CASSDGGATDTQYF.

This chain connects TRBV15 to TRBJ2-3; 14 nucleotides match TRBD2. Per germline, CDR1 LNHNV and CDR2 YYDKDF (reference sequence). The CDR3 is made up of 19 amino acids. V lost 2 bases and J lost 2; bases outside the gene matches: 9. DNA for the CDR3: TGTGCCACCAGCAGACCGGGACTAGCGGGAGCAGGGAACACAGATACGCAGTATTTT. It encodes CATSRPGLAGAGNTDTQYF.

The chain employs TRBV5-1 and TRBJ2-7, with D possibly being TRBD2 (6 bases). Per germline, CDR1 SGHRS and CDR2 YFSETQ. V gave up 3 bases and J gave up 3 bases, with 10 bases separating them. CDR3 length: 13 amino acids. The CDR3 region is CASSSGELYEQYF. CDR3 DNA sequence: TGCGCCAGCAGCTCGGGAGAGCTCTACGAGCAGTACTTC.

The chain is built from TRBV5-6 and TRBJ2-2; D ambiguous. This CDR3 comprises 16 residues. Per the germline V gene, CDR1 is SGHDT and CDR2 is YYEEEE. With 1 base removed from V and 3 bases from J, the gap between germline ends came to 13 bases. CDR3 sequence reads: CASSLLSSLHTGELFF. CDR3 coding DNA: TGTGCCAGCAGCTTGCTGTCCTCACTCCACACCGGGGAGCTGTTTTTT.

This chain joins TRBV6-1 and TRBJ2-3, with 8 positions matching TRBD1. Looked up from germline, CDR1 is MNHNS and CDR2 is SASEGT. V dropped 2 bases and J dropped 5; count of bases not matched to a gene: 6. The CDR3 has 15 amino acids. The chain's CDR3 is CASSEIQGAVDTQYF. CDR3 sequence (DNA): TGTGCCAGCAGTGAAATCCAGGGGGCGGTAGATACGCAGTATTTT.

The chain is built from TRBV19 and TRBJ1-1; 10 nucleotides align to TRBD1. Losses at the gene ends were 5 bases for V and 6 bases for J; bases not matched to a gene: 9. This CDR3 spans 15 amino acids. Looked up from germline, CDR1 is LNHDA and CDR2 is SQIVND (reference sequence). CDR3 coding DNA: TGTGCCAGTAGTTTATACACCGGGACAGGGGCTGAAGCTTTCTTT. Translation gives CASSLYTGTGAEAFF.

This clone appeared a single time. This chain uses TRBV25-1 with TRBJ2-2; D gene uncertain. The V end was cut by 4 bases, the J end by 1 base, with 4 bases between. Germline assignment: CDR1 MGHDK and CDR2 SYGVNS. This CDR3 has 13 residues. As DNA, the CDR3 is TGTGCCAGCAGTGGCGGGAACACCGGGGAGCTGTTTTTT. It codes for CASSGGNTGELFF.

In its sample, this clone is medium-sized (0.01 to 0.1%). The gene calls are TRBV5-1 and TRBJ2-7; D is perhaps TRBD2 (5 bases). The CDR3 runs 14 residues. CDR1 and CDR2 from the germline V gene are SGHRS and YFSETQ. V was cut by 4 bases and J by 0 bases, with 11 bases left in between. This CDR3 is CASSERGPSYEQYF. CDR3 bases: TGCGCCAGCAGCGAACGGGGTCCCTCCTACGAGCAGTACTTC. Full variable domain (outside the CDR3, taken from reference TRBV5-1 and TRBJ2-7): KAGVTQTPRYLIKTRGQQVTLSCSPISGHRSVSWYQQTPGQGLQFLFEYFSETQRNKGNFPGRFSGRQFSNSRSEMNVSTLELGDSALYLCASSERGPSYEQYFGPGTRLTVT.

The chain links TRBV5-1 to TRBJ1-5; 9 bases are a match to TRBD1. Germline loops: CDR1 SGHRS, CDR2 YFSETQ. V shed 0 bases, J shed 7 bases, and the junction held 5 bases outside the gene matches. The CDR3 sequence is 15 residues long. CDR3 nucleotides: TGCGCCAGCAGCTTGGGGGGACAGGGTGGACAGCCCCAGCATTTT. This translates into CASSLGGQGGQPQHF.

The chain joins TRBV6-1 to TRBJ1-2; 8 nucleotides line up with TRBD1. The CDR3 is 15 residues long. V lost 2 bases and J lost 4; bases outside the gene matches: 6. The V gene's germline CDR1 is MNHNS and CDR2 SASEGT. CDR3 bases: TGTGCCAGCAGTGAACCCGACAGGGGATCCTATGGCTACACCTTC. The encoded protein is CASSEPDRGSYGYTF.

The V call is TRBV4-1, the J call TRBJ2-1, with 7 bases lining up with TRBD2. The CDR3 runs 17 residues. With V trimmed by 0 bases and J by 5 bases, 10 bases remained unmatched. Per the germline V gene, CDR1 is MGHRA and CDR2 is YSYEKL. The CDR3 loop is CASSQDHRLAANNEQFF. In DNA form, the CDR3 reads TGCGCCAGCAGCCAAGATCATCGGCTAGCGGCTAACAATGAGCAGTTCTTC.

Only a few counts were recorded for this clone. V is TRBV2 and J is TRBJ2-1; no firm D call. CDR1 and CDR2 from the germline V gene are SNHLY and FYNNEI. Trimming removed 0 bases from V and 2 bases from J, with 11 bases in between. The CDR3 length is 16 residues. The CDR3 region is CASSEAVAVAYNEQFF. The CDR3 nucleotides read TGTGCCAGCAGTGAAGCTGTTGCGGTAGCCTACAATGAGCAGTTCTTC.

This clone is judged medium-sized. This chain uses TRBV5-4 with TRBJ1-2; TRBD1 aligns across 9 bases. Germline CDR1 is SGHNT and CDR2 is YYREEE (reference sequence). V lost 6 bases to trimming and J lost 4 bases; unmatched junction nucleotides: 7. The CDR3 extends over 14 amino acids. The CDR3 DNA is TGTGCCAGCACCGTGGACAGGGGAACCTATGGCTACACCTTC. This encodes CASTVDRGTYGYTF.

This chain uses TRBV10-3 with TRBJ1-1; the match to TRBD1 covers 9 bases. The germline CDR1 and CDR2 sequences are ENHRY and SYGVKD. The length of the CDR3 is 18 residues. V lost 0 bases, J lost 0 bases, and 8 bases stayed unmatched. The DNA for the CDR3 is TGTGCCATCAGTGAGTCACAGTACGACAGGGGGGTGAACACTGAAGCTTTCTTT. It codes for CAISESQYDRGVNTEAFF.